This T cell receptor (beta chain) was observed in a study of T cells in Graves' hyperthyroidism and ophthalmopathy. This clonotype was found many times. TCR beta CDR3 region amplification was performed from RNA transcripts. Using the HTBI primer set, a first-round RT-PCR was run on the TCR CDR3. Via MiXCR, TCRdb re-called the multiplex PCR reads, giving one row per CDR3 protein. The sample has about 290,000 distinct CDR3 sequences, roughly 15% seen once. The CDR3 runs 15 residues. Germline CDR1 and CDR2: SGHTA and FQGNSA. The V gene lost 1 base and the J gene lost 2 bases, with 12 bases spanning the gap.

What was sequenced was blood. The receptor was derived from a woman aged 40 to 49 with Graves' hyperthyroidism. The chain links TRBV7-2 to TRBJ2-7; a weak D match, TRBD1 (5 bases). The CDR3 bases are TGTGCCAGCAGCTTAGTAGGGGCAGGTACCTACGAGCAGTACTTC. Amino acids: CASSLVGAGTYEQYF.